These T cell receptor beta chains were read from a single sample in a study of cytomegalovirus exposure and HLA in healthy donors. Sequenced by immunoSEQ multiplex PCR; TCRdb stores in-frame clones only, minus some. The sample includes under 200,000 clones, roughly 84% of them seen just once. Sequencing was carried out using PBMCs. These receptors came from a man aged 30 to 39 in good health and CMV-seronegative. The CDR3 runs from the conserved cysteine through the conserved F or W. The D gene is left open where the match is weak. Clone size is shown for a subset of rows, as once, few, many or a class of expanded clone.

V,size,D,J,DNA,CDR3
TRBV7-3,NA,TRBD2,TRBJ2-1,TGTGCCAGCAGCTACTCCGGGACTACCTTAAATGAGCAGTTCTTC,CASSYSGTTLNEQFF
TRBV10-3,few,NA,TRBJ2-1,TGTGCCACCGCGGGGAGAGCCACCTACAATGAGCAGTTCTTC,CATAGRATYNEQFF
TRBV4-1,NA,TRBD1,TRBJ1-3,TGCGCCAGCAGCTACGGGGGGACAGGGGTGAACACCATATATTTT,CASSYGGTGVNTIYF
TRBV6-4,NA,TRBD2,TRBJ2-7,TGTGCCAGCAGTGACCCTAGCGGGAGGAAAACCTACGAGCAGTACTTC,CASSDPSGRKTYEQYF
TRBV6-5,once,NA,TRBJ2-7,TGTGCCAGCAAAGTACCAGGGGCTTCCGAGCAGTACTTC,CASKVPGASEQYF
TRBV6-5,NA,NA,TRBJ2-1,TGTGCCAGCCGACAGGCGAATGAGCAGTTCTTC,CASRQANEQFF
TRBV15,NA,NA,TRBJ1-3,TGTGCCACCAGCAGAGTCAGGGGAAACACCATATATTTT,CATSRVRGNTIYF
TRBV30,NA,TRBD2,TRBJ2-7,TGTGCCTGGAGTGTACTGCGGGAGAGGGTTTACGAGCAGTACTTC,CAWSVLRERVYEQYF
TRBV5-1,NA,TRBD2,TRBJ2-5,TGCGCCAGCAGCTTGGGGGGAGGGTTGCCTCAAGAGACCCAGTACTTC,CASSLGGGLPQETQYF
TRBV4-1,NA,NA,TRBJ2-1,TGCGCCAGCAGCCAAGAACGCGGGGGCCCCTACAATGAGCAGTTCTTC,CASSQERGGPYNEQFF
TRBV5-1,NA,TRBD1,TRBJ1-1,TGCGCCAGCAGCATATTACAGGGGGCTGAAGCTTTCTTT,CASSILQGAEAFF
TRBV19,NA,TRBD2,TRBJ2-2,TGTGCCACCCTGCAATCCTCTAGCGGGAGGTTGACCGGGGAGCTGTTTTTT,CATLQSSSGRLTGELFF
TRBV6-1,NA,NA,TRBJ2-6,TGTGCCAGCAGTGAAGCAGGGAGGTCCCCTCCTGGGGCCAACGTCCTGACTTTC,CASSEAGRSPPGANVLTF
TRBV5-1,NA,NA,TRBJ2-1,TGCGCCAGCAGCCTTCCCCTTGCAGTAGCTTCTGAGCAGTTCTTC,CASSLPLAVASEQFF
TRBV7-9,NA,NA,TRBJ2-1,TGTGCCAGCAGCTTAGTCGGGGGATTCAATGAGCAGTTCTTC,CASSLVGGFNEQFF
TRBV25-1,NA,TRBD1,TRBJ1-2,TGTGCCAGCAGTGGGACAGGTTCCTATGGCTACACCTTC,CASSGTGSYGYTF
TRBV6-4,NA,NA,TRBJ2-1,TGTGCCAGCAGTGTCGAAGCGGGTGCCTACAATGAGCAGTTCTTC,CASSVEAGAYNEQFF
TRBV5-6,once,TRBD1,TRBJ2-2,TGTGCCAGCAGCTTGGCGGGACAGGGTATAGCGGGGGAGCTGTTTTTT,CASSLAGQGIAGELFF
TRBV18,NA,TRBD1,TRBJ2-2,TGTGCCAGCTCACCAGACAGGGGAGGATGGACCGGGGAGCTGTTTTTT,CASSPDRGGWTGELFF
TRBV14,NA,TRBD1,TRBJ2-7,TGTGCCAGCAGCCAAGTAGGACAGGGCACCTACGAGCAGTACTTC,CASSQVGQGTYEQYF
TRBV21-1,NA,NA,TRBJ2-7,TGTGCCAGCAGCAAAGGTGCCCTAGCGGGAGTTTCCTACGAGCAGTACTTC,CASSKGALAGVSYEQYF
TRBV19,NA,TRBD1,TRBJ1-2,TGTGCCAGTAGCCCGACAGGGGGCGGATATGGCTACACCTTC,CASSPTGGGYGYTF
TRBV6-1,NA,NA,TRBJ2-3,TGTGCCACACAGGGCCACACAGATACGCAGTATTTT,CATQGHTDTQYF
TRBV5-6,NA,TRBD1,TRBJ1-2,TGTGCCAGCAGCTTATATCGGGGACAGGGGTTTAACTATGGCTACACCTTC,CASSLYRGQGFNYGYTF
TRBV2,NA,TRBD2,TRBJ2-7,TGTGCCAGCAGACCCCAGGGGGTAGCGGGAGACGAGCAGTACTTC,CASRPQGVAGDEQYF
TRBV6-1,many,TRBD2,TRBJ2-1,TGTGCCAGCAGTGAACTAGCGGGAGGGCCGAATGAGCAGTTCTTC,CASSELAGGPNEQFF
TRBV5-4,few,NA,TRBJ2-5,TGTGCCAGCAGCTTGGAGGTGGGAGAGGAGACCCAGTACTTC,CASSLEVGEETQYF
TRBV4-1,NA,TRBD1,TRBJ1-2,TGCGCCAGCAGCCCTGACAGGGTGATTAGTGGCTACACCTTC,CASSPDRVISGYTF
TRBV7-9,NA,NA,TRBJ1-1,TGTGCCAGCAGCGAAGAGGTGCCCACTGAGGCTTTCTTT,CASSEEVPTEAFF
TRBV6-1,NA,TRBD2,TRBJ2-7,TGTGCCAGCAGTGAATTCGAGGGACTAGCGAGCGGTGGTTCCAGGTACTTC,CASSEFEGLASGGSRYF
TRBV7-6,NA,NA,TRBJ2-1,TGTGCCAGCAGCTTATATTCGCCGGGAGACAACCTAAATGAGCAGTTCTTC,CASSLYSPGDNLNEQFF
TRBV5-1,NA,TRBD2,TRBJ2-3,TGCGCCAGCAGCTTGAGCCGAGCGGGAGTAGATACGCAGTATTTT,CASSLSRAGVDTQYF
TRBV6-6,NA,NA,TRBJ2-7,TGTGCCAGCAGCTCCGGGGGGCGCGGGTACTTC,CASSSGGRGYF
TRBV7-6,NA,NA,TRBJ2-6,TGTGCCAGCAGCTTAGGTACAGCCGCGGGAGCCAACGTCCTGACTTTC,CASSLGTAAGANVLTF
TRBV5-1,NA,TRBD2,TRBJ2-1,TGCGCCAGCAGACTCGCGGGGGGGATTAATGAGCAGTTCTTC,CASRLAGGINEQFF
TRBV4-1,NA,TRBD1,TRBJ2-1,TGCGCCAGCAGCCAAGAAGCCAGGGGGCCCTACAATGAGCAGTTCTTC,CASSQEARGPYNEQFF
TRBV30,NA,NA,TRBJ2-2,TGTGCCTGGAGTGAAGCGGACCTCAACACCGGGGAGCTGTTTTTT,CAWSEADLNTGELFF
TRBV12-5,few,TRBD1,TRBJ2-3,TGTGCTAGTGGCCCAGGGGGTAGCGCAGATACGCAGTATTTT,CASGPGGSADTQYF
TRBV4-3,NA,TRBD2,TRBJ2-3,TGCGCCAGCAGCCAAGAAGTAGCGGGAGGGATCCCAGATACGCAGTATTTT,CASSQEVAGGIPDTQYF
TRBV19,NA,NA,TRBJ2-7,TGTGCCAGTAGTATCCTCGGCGGCTACGAGCAGTACTTC,CASSILGGYEQYF
TRBV27,once,TRBD2,TRBJ2-1,TGTGCCAGCAGTCCCGGGACTAGCACATACAATGAGCAGTTCTTC,CASSPGTSTYNEQFF
TRBV27,NA,NA,TRBJ2-1,TGTGCCAGCAGTCCCAACTCCGTGGAGCAGTTCTTC,CASSPNSVEQFF
TRBV27,NA,TRBD2,TRBJ2-5,TGTGCCAGCAGGGCGGTAGCGGGAGAAGTAGAGACCCAGTACTTC,CASRAVAGEVETQYF
TRBV7-9,NA,TRBD2,TRBJ2-3,TGTTCCAGCAGCTTAGCTAAGGGAGGGAGCACAGATACGCAGTATTTT,CSSSLAKGGSTDTQYF
TRBV4-1,NA,NA,TRBJ2-1,TGCGCCAGCAGCCAGAGGTTATTAAATGAGCAGTTCTTC,CASSQRLLNEQFF
TRBV4-1,NA,TRBD1,TRBJ2-6,TGCGCCAGCAGCCATTGGGGGGCAGGGGGCTGGACTGGGGCCAACGTCCTGACTTTC,CASSHWGAGGWTGANVLTF
TRBV7-2,NA,TRBD2,TRBJ2-4,TGTGCCAGCAGCTTTTTCGCGGGAGGGTCCAAAAACATTCAGTACTTC,CASSFFAGGSKNIQYF
TRBV5-5,NA,NA,TRBJ2-6,TGTGCCAGCAGCCTAGCCGGTCTCGGGGCCAACGTCCTGACTTTC,CASSLAGLGANVLTF
TRBV6-5,NA,NA,TRBJ2-2,TGTGCCAGCAGTTACTCTGACTCCGGGGAGCTGTTTTTT,CASSYSDSGELFF
TRBV18,NA,TRBD2,TRBJ2-3,TGTGCCAGCTCGTGGCGGGAGGCAGATACGCAGTATTTT,CASSWREADTQYF
TRBV5-4,few,TRBD1,TRBJ1-1,TGTGCCAGCAGCTTGGCCAGGACAGGGGATGATGAAGCTTTCTTT,CASSLARTGDDEAFF
TRBV7-9,once,NA,TRBJ1-3,TGTGCCAGCAGCTTAGGGCAGGGCCCTGGAAACACCATATATTTT,CASSLGQGPGNTIYF
TRBV27,once,TRBD1,TRBJ1-6,TGTGCCAGCGGTTCGACAGGGGGGTTCTCACCCCTCCACTTT,CASGSTGGFSPLHF
TRBV4-3,NA,NA,TRBJ2-1,TGCGCCAGCGGCGCTAGGGCGTCCACGATTACAGGCGATGAGCAGTTCTTC,CASGARASTITGDEQFF